The clone carrying this TCR beta chain was observed many times. Its antigen is as yet unknown. Every patient had bone marrow sampled while the disease was active. The CDR3 spans 15 residues. CDR1 and CDR2 from the germline V gene are MDHEN and SYDVKM. V lost 2 bases, J lost 0 bases, and 9 bases lay in between. The data derive from a study of read filtering for tumor transcriptome and immune sequencing. The library was built from about 0.4 ug RNA with molecular barcoded adaptors for alpha/delta and beta/gamma chains. TCRdb re-derived calls from the reads in MiXCR, one entry per CDR3 protein. The sample holds about 61,000 distinct CDR3 sequences, around 18% seen once. The study, taken as a whole, reports: Without single-read clonotypes, shared clonotype proportions correlated more between IR-seq and RNA-seq. About 80% of IR-seq clonotypes had one read, totaling around 4% of reads; RNA-seq: approximately 75% and 45%. The CD138-negative fraction was mixed bone marrow immune cells, not pure T cells.

The rearrangement joins TRBV28 to TRBJ2-3; TRBD2 is a possible D gene (6 bases). Sequencing input: a population of CD138-negative cells sorted from bone marrow. The TCR comes from a donor over 35 with multiple myeloma. CDR3 nucleotide sequence: TGTGCCAGCAGTTTAGAAGGAGGGAGCACAGATACGCAGTATTTT. Its protein is CASSLEGGSTDTQYF.